One T cell receptor beta chain is described in this entry. Its antigen is undetermined. The data were obtained in a study of cytomegalovirus exposure and HLA in healthy donors. Findings and caveats of the study: A list of 164 TCR beta chains associated with cytomegalovirus was given.

Profiling relied on immunoSEQ multiplex PCR, and the TCRdb table lists in-frame clones only, not all of them. The sample contains around 160,000 clones, approximately 80% of which appear only once. The CDR3 sequence is 17 residues long. V gave up 2 bases and J gave up 0 bases, with 18 bases separating them. In germline, CDR1 is SGHDT, CDR2 YYEEEE. The sequenced sample was PBMCs. This TCR was recovered from a man aged 25 to 45 in good health and CMV-seropositive. The chain carries TRBV5-6 and TRBJ2-7; no firm D call. The CDR3 spells CASSFGVMGLVSYEQYF. In DNA form, the CDR3 reads TGTGCCAGCAGCTTTGGAGTGATGGGTTTAGTCTCCTACGAGCAGTACTTC.